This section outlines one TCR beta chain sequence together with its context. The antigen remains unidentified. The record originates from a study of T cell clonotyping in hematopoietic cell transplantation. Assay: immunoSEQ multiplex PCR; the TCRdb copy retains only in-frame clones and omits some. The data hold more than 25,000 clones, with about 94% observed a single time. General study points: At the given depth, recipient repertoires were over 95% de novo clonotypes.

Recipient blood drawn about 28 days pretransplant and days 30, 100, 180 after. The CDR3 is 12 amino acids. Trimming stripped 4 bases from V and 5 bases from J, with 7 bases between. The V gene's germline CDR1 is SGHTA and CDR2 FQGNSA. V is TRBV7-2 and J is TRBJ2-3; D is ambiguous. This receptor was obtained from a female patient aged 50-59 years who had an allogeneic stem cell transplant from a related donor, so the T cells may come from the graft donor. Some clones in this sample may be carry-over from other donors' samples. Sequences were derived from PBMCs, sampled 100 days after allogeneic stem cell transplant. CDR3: CASSYVGDTQYF. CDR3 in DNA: TGTGCCAGCAGCTACGTGGGAGATACGCAGTATTTT.